This is a list of T cell receptor beta chains from one sample in a study of cytomegalovirus exposure and HLA in healthy donors. Here immunoSEQ multiplex PCR was the method, and the copy in TCRdb shows in-frame clones only, minus some. The sample carries 99,000 or so clones, roughly 73% recorded once. Sequences were obtained from PBMCs. The receptors come from a woman aged 40 to 50 in good health and CMV-seropositive. Both conserved end residues are part of each CDR3. The D gene is left open where the match is weak. Clone size is stated in some rows and not others, as once, few, many or a class when expanded.

clone size: -; J gene: TRBJ1-1; V gene: TRBV10-3; D gene: TRBD1; CDR3 DNA: TGTGCCACGCGACAGGGGATGAACACTGAAGCTTTCTTT; CDR3 protein: CATRQGMNTEAFF
clone size: -; J gene: TRBJ2-7; V gene: TRBV4-2; D gene: -; CDR3 DNA: TGTGCCAGCAGCCAAGTTTGCAGGGGCTGCGAGCAGTACTTC; CDR3 protein: CASSQVCRGCEQYF
clone size: -; J gene: TRBJ2-7; V gene: TRBV29-1; D gene: TRBD2; CDR3 DNA: TGCAGCGTATACGGGACTAGCGGGTCCTACGAGCAGTACTTC; CDR3 protein: CSVYGTSGSYEQYF
clone size: -; J gene: TRBJ1-3; V gene: TRBV6-1; D gene: -; CDR3 DNA: TGTGCCAGCAGTGAGAAACATATCTCTGGAAACACCATATATTTT; CDR3 protein: CASSEKHISGNTIYF
clone size: -; J gene: TRBJ2-1; V gene: TRBV5-1; D gene: -; CDR3 DNA: TGCGCCAGCAGCTTGGGGGGGGTTGGGTACAATGAGCAGTTCTTC; CDR3 protein: CASSLGGVGYNEQFF
clone size: -; J gene: TRBJ2-7; V gene: TRBV6-5; D gene: -; CDR3 DNA: TGTGCCAGCAGTCCCCTCGACTTTTACGAGCAGTACTTC; CDR3 protein: CASSPLDFYEQYF
clone size: -; J gene: TRBJ2-2; V gene: TRBV5-1; D gene: -; CDR3 DNA: TGCGTCAGCAGCTTCCGCGGGGCAGCCAGGACGAACACCGGGGAGCTGTTTTTT; CDR3 protein: CVSSFRGAARTNTGELFF
clone size: -; J gene: TRBJ2-1; V gene: TRBV18; D gene: -; CDR3 DNA: TGTGCCAGCTCACCGTACAGGGCCGAGCGGTTCTTC; CDR3 protein: CASSPYRAERFF
clone size: once; J gene: TRBJ1-1; V gene: TRBV9; D gene: -; CDR3 DNA: TGTGCCAGCAGCGTGGTTTTGGGCCAGGTTGAAGCTTTCTTT; CDR3 protein: CASSVVLGQVEAFF
clone size: -; J gene: TRBJ1-4; V gene: TRBV2; D gene: -; CDR3 DNA: TGTGCCAGCAGTGAAGGGACATATGAAAAACTGTTTTTT; CDR3 protein: CASSEGTYEKLFF
clone size: -; J gene: TRBJ1-1; V gene: TRBV28; D gene: -; CDR3 DNA: TGTGCCAGCAGCCCCCTTCCCGCCAGGGAGAACACTGAAGCTTTCTTT; CDR3 protein: CASSPLPARENTEAFF
clone size: -; J gene: TRBJ1-2; V gene: TRBV19; D gene: -; CDR3 DNA: TGTGCCAGTACCCCGCGGGACCACTATGGCTACACCTTC; CDR3 protein: CASTPRDHYGYTF
clone size: -; J gene: TRBJ2-3; V gene: TRBV28; D gene: -; CDR3 DNA: TGTGCCAGCAGACGATCAGGGTCCACAGATACGCAGTATTTT; CDR3 protein: CASRRSGSTDTQYF
clone size: once; J gene: TRBJ2-3; V gene: TRBV6-1; D gene: TRBD1; CDR3 DNA: TGTGCCAGCAGTGAAAGCTGGACAGGAGGCACAGATACGCAGTATTTT; CDR3 protein: CASSESWTGGTDTQYF
clone size: -; J gene: TRBJ2-5; V gene: TRBV11-2; D gene: TRBD2; CDR3 DNA: TGTGCCAGCAGCTTGCTTGCGGGAGGAAAAGAGGCCCAGTACTTC; CDR3 protein: CASSLLAGGKEAQYF
clone size: -; J gene: TRBJ2-1; V gene: TRBV18; D gene: TRBD2; CDR3 DNA: TGTGCCAGCTCACGGCCTAGCGGGAGTTTCAACAATGAGCAGTTCTTC; CDR3 protein: CASSRPSGSFNNEQFF
clone size: -; J gene: TRBJ2-2; V gene: TRBV4-2; D gene: TRBD2; CDR3 DNA: TGTGCCAGCAGGCGCGTAGCGGGGGGAATCACCGGGGAGCTGTTTTTT; CDR3 protein: CASRRVAGGITGELFF
clone size: -; J gene: TRBJ2-7; V gene: TRBV10-3; D gene: -; CDR3 DNA: TGTGCCATCAGTGAGACAGGCTCCTACGAGCAGTACTTC; CDR3 protein: CAISETGSYEQYF
clone size: -; J gene: TRBJ1-2; V gene: TRBV6-5; D gene: -; CDR3 DNA: TGTGCCAGCAGTTACGGCGGGGGGGGGATTTATGGCTACACCTTC; CDR3 protein: CASSYGGGGIYGYTF
clone size: -; J gene: TRBJ2-2; V gene: TRBV11-3; D gene: -; CDR3 DNA: TGTGCCAGCAGCTTCGGGGGTACGAACACCGGGGAGCTGTTTTTT; CDR3 protein: CASSFGGTNTGELFF
clone size: once; J gene: TRBJ2-7; V gene: TRBV7-6; D gene: -; CDR3 DNA: TGTGCCAGCAGCATTTGGCCCCAGGGGCCTCGAGAGCAGTACTTC; CDR3 protein: CASSIWPQGPREQYF
clone size: -; J gene: TRBJ2-7; V gene: TRBV7-9; D gene: TRBD2; CDR3 DNA: TGTGCCAGCAGCGCTGGACGGGGTAGCGGGGGGAAGTCCCTGTACGAGCAGTACTTC; CDR3 protein: CASSAGRGSGGKSLYEQYF
clone size: -; J gene: TRBJ1-1; V gene: TRBV7-3; D gene: -; CDR3 DNA: TGTGCCAGCAGCCCGAGGGGGATGGACACTGAAGCTTTCTTT; CDR3 protein: CASSPRGMDTEAFF
clone size: once; J gene: TRBJ1-1; V gene: TRBV6-1; D gene: -; CDR3 DNA: TGTGCCAGCAGTGAGGCCGCCACAGCGAACACTGAAGCTTTCTTT; CDR3 protein: CASSEAATANTEAFF
clone size: -; J gene: TRBJ2-3; V gene: TRBV6-1; D gene: TRBD2; CDR3 DNA: TGTGCCAGCAGTGAAGTCGCGGGGGGTACAGATACGCAGTATTTT; CDR3 protein: CASSEVAGGTDTQYF
clone size: -; J gene: TRBJ2-5; V gene: TRBV14; D gene: TRBD2; CDR3 DNA: TGTGCCAGCAGCTCTTTAGCGGGAGCACAGATGGGGGAGACCCAGTACTTC; CDR3 protein: CASSSLAGAQMGETQYF
clone size: -; J gene: TRBJ2-1; V gene: TRBV4-3; D gene: TRBD2; CDR3 DNA: TGCGCCAGCAGCCAAGATTCAGGGCGGGGGGTTTCCAATGAGCAGTTCTTC; CDR3 protein: CASSQDSGRGVSNEQFF
clone size: -; J gene: TRBJ1-2; V gene: TRBV18; D gene: -; CDR3 DNA: TGTGCCAGCTCACCCGTGTTTGTCGGTATTAACTATGGCTACACCTTC; CDR3 protein: CASSPVFVGINYGYTF
clone size: -; J gene: TRBJ2-2; V gene: TRBV6-5; D gene: TRBD1; CDR3 DNA: TGTGCCAGCAGTTACCCCGGGACAGGGACCCCCGGGGAGCTGTTTTTT; CDR3 protein: CASSYPGTGTPGELFF
clone size: few; J gene: TRBJ1-2; V gene: TRBV27; D gene: TRBD1; CDR3 DNA: TGTGCCAGCAGTTACCTTGGACAGGGGAGGAACTATGGCTACACCTTC; CDR3 protein: CASSYLGQGRNYGYTF
clone size: -; J gene: TRBJ2-5; V gene: TRBV29-1; D gene: TRBD2; CDR3 DNA: TGCACCTTCGGGCTAGCGGGAGGAGAGACCCAGTACTTC; CDR3 protein: CTFGLAGGETQYF
clone size: -; J gene: TRBJ1-2; V gene: TRBV15; D gene: TRBD1; CDR3 DNA: TGTGCCACCAGCAGAGATTACTCGGGACAGGGTAACTATGGCTACACCTTC; CDR3 protein: CATSRDYSGQGNYGYTF
clone size: -; J gene: TRBJ2-5; V gene: TRBV5-4; D gene: TRBD2; CDR3 DNA: TGTGCCAGCAGCTTGGTACTAGCGGGAGGGCCGGAAGAGACCCAGTACTTC; CDR3 protein: CASSLVLAGGPEETQYF
clone size: -; J gene: TRBJ2-7; V gene: TRBV6-5; D gene: -; CDR3 DNA: TGTGCCAGCAGGCCAAGGGGGACCTCTAGGGAGCAGTACTTC; CDR3 protein: CASRPRGTSREQYF
clone size: -; J gene: TRBJ1-1; V gene: TRBV10-3; D gene: TRBD1; CDR3 DNA: TGTGCCATCAGAATCGGGACAGGGGTGAACACTGAAGCTTTCTTT; CDR3 protein: CAIRIGTGVNTEAFF
clone size: -; J gene: TRBJ2-5; V gene: TRBV27; D gene: -; CDR3 DNA: TGTGCCAGCAGTTTAGTTACGAACTTTCCCCAGTACTTC; CDR3 protein: CASSLVTNFPQYF
clone size: few; J gene: TRBJ2-7; V gene: TRBV19; D gene: TRBD2; CDR3 DNA: TGTGCCAGTAGTATAACTAGCGGCTACGAGCAGTACTTC; CDR3 protein: CASSITSGYEQYF
clone size: few; J gene: TRBJ1-4; V gene: TRBV4-1; D gene: -; CDR3 DNA: TGCGCCAGCAGCCAAGGGGCGGACAGTCTGAATGAAAAACTGTTTTTT; CDR3 protein: CASSQGADSLNEKLFF
clone size: -; J gene: TRBJ1-6; V gene: TRBV5-4; D gene: -; CDR3 DNA: TGTGCCAGCAGCTTCGTTGAGGGTGGTAATTCACCCCTCCACTTT; CDR3 protein: CASSFVEGGNSPLHF
clone size: -; J gene: TRBJ2-2; V gene: TRBV7-9; D gene: -; CDR3 DNA: TGTGCCAGCAACGTAGTGGCCGGGGAGCTGTTTTTT; CDR3 protein: CASNVVAGELFF
clone size: -; J gene: TRBJ1-3; V gene: TRBV6-1; D gene: -; CDR3 DNA: TGTGCCAGCCAGGAGGGGCCCGGAAACACCATATATTTT; CDR3 protein: CASQEGPGNTIYF
clone size: -; J gene: TRBJ1-2; V gene: TRBV4-1; D gene: TRBD1; CDR3 DNA: TGCGCCAGCAGCCAAGAAACCGGACAGGTCTTC; CDR3 protein: CASSQETGQVF
clone size: -; J gene: TRBJ2-3; V gene: TRBV19; D gene: -; CDR3 DNA: TGTGCCAGTAGTCCCGTCAGCACAGATACGCAGTATTTT; CDR3 protein: CASSPVSTDTQYF
clone size: -; J gene: TRBJ1-1; V gene: TRBV23-1; D gene: TRBD1; CDR3 DNA: TGCGCCGGGCTCTCCTCTGACAGGGGGAGAACTGAAGCTTTCTTT; CDR3 protein: CAGLSSDRGRTEAFF
clone size: once; J gene: TRBJ2-7; V gene: TRBV10-3; D gene: -; CDR3 DNA: TGTGCCATCAGTGACTCCGTACTAAGGTCCTACGAGCAGTACTTC; CDR3 protein: CAISDSVLRSYEQYF
clone size: few; J gene: TRBJ2-1; V gene: TRBV5-1; D gene: TRBD2; CDR3 DNA: TGCGCCAGCAGCCTACAGGGACTAGCGGGAGGGAATGAGCAGTTCTTC; CDR3 protein: CASSLQGLAGGNEQFF
clone size: few; J gene: TRBJ2-1; V gene: TRBV11-2; D gene: -; CDR3 DNA: TGTGCCAGCAGCTTACCAGGTTCGGCTGAGCAGTTCTTC; CDR3 protein: CASSLPGSAEQFF
clone size: few; J gene: TRBJ2-6; V gene: TRBV15; D gene: -; CDR3 DNA: TGTGCCACCAGCCCCCCCGGTGGGGCCAACGTCCTGACTTTC; CDR3 protein: CATSPPGGANVLTF
clone size: -; J gene: TRBJ2-1; V gene: TRBV7-9; D gene: TRBD2; CDR3 DNA: TGTTCCAGCAGCTTGAGTCTAGCGGCCGCGTTCTTC; CDR3 protein: CSSSLSLAAAFF
clone size: -; J gene: TRBJ2-5; V gene: TRBV20-1; D gene: TRBD2; CDR3 DNA: TGCAGTCCCCAAATCGGGGGGACGACTTACTTC; CDR3 protein: CSPQIGGTTYF
clone size: few; J gene: TRBJ2-1; V gene: TRBV4-1; D gene: TRBD2; CDR3 DNA: TGCGCCAGCAGCCAAGATAGGATGGCGGGGGGTTACAATGAGCAGTTCTTC; CDR3 protein: CASSQDRMAGGYNEQFF
clone size: -; J gene: TRBJ2-1; V gene: TRBV5-1; D gene: -; CDR3 DNA: TGCGCCAGCAGCTTGGATGGCGGCTTCGCCTACAATGAGCAGTTCTTC; CDR3 protein: CASSLDGGFAYNEQFF
clone size: -; J gene: TRBJ2-5; V gene: TRBV29-1; D gene: -; CDR3 DNA: TGCAGCGTCTCCACTACTCACAGGGAAGTTGGAGAGACCCAGTACTTC; CDR3 protein: CSVSTTHREVGETQYF
clone size: -; J gene: TRBJ2-7; V gene: TRBV11-2; D gene: -; CDR3 DNA: TGTGCCAGCAGCTTAGATCGTGGAGGAGTCTACGAGCAGTACTTC; CDR3 protein: CASSLDRGGVYEQYF
clone size: -; J gene: TRBJ2-1; V gene: TRBV7-9; D gene: TRBD2; CDR3 DNA: TGTGCCAGCAGCTACAATCGACTAGCGGGGGCGCGTGAGCAGTTCTTC; CDR3 protein: CASSYNRLAGAREQFF
clone size: once; J gene: TRBJ2-2; V gene: TRBV2; D gene: TRBD2; CDR3 DNA: TGTGCCAGCAGGGTTAAACTAGCGGATAACACCGGGGAGCTGTTTTTT; CDR3 protein: CASRVKLADNTGELFF
clone size: -; J gene: TRBJ1-1; V gene: TRBV28; D gene: -; CDR3 DNA: TGTGCCAGCCGCCCCCCAGGGCACACTGAAGCTTTCTTT; CDR3 protein: CASRPPGHTEAFF